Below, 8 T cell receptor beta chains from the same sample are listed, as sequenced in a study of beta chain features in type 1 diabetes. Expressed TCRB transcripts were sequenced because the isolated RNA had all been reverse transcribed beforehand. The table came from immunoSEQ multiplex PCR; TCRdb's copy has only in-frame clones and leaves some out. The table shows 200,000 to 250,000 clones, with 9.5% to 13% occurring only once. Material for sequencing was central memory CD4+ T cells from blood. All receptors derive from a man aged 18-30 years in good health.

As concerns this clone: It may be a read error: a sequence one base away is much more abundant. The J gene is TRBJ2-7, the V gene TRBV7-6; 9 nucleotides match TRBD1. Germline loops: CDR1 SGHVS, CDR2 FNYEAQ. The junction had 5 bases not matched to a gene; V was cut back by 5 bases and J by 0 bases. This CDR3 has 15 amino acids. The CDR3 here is CASSPRDRVSYEQYF. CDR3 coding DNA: TGTGCCAGCAGCCCCCGGGACAGGGTCTCCTACGAGCAGTACTTC. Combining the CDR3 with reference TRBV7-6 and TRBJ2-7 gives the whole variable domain GAGVSQSPRYKVTKRGQDVALRCDPISGHVSLYWYRQALGQGPEFLTYFNYEAQQDKSGLPNDRFSAERPEGSISTLTIQRTEQRDSAMYRCASSPRDRVSYEQYFGPGTRLTVT.

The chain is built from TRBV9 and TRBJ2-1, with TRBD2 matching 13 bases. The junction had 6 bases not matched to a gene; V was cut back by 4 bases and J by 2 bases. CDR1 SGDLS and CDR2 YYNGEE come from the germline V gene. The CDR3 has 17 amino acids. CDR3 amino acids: CASSLRGTSGTYNEQFF. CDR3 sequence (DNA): TGTGCCAGCAGCTTAAGAGGGACTAGCGGGACCTACAATGAGCAGTTCTTC.

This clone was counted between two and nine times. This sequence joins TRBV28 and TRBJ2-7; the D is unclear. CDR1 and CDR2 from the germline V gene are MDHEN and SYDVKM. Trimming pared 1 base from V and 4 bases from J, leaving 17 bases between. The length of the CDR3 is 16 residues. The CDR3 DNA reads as TGTGCCAGCAGTTTATTTAGGGCTTCGGCACGGTACGAGCAGTACTTC. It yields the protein CASSLFRASARYEQYF.

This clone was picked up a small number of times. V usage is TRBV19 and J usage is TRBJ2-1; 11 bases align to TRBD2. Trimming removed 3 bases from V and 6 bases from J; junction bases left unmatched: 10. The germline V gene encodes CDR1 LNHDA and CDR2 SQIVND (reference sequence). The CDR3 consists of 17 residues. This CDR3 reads CASSMGRSGRAGNEQFF. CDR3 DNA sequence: TGTGCCAGTAGTATGGGTCGTAGCGGGAGGGCCGGCAATGAGCAGTTCTTC. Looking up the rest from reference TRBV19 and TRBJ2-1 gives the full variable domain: DGGITQSPKYLFRKEGQNVTLSCEQNLNHDAMYWYRQDPGQGLRLIYYSQIVNDFQKGDIAEGYSVSREKKESFPLTVTSAQKNPTAFYLCASSMGRSGRAGNEQFFGPGTRLTVL.

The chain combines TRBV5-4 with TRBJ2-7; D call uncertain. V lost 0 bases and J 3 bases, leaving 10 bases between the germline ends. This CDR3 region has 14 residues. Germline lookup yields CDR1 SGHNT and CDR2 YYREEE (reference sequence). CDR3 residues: CASSLASLNYEQYF. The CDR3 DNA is TGTGCCAGCAGCTTGGCCAGTTTAAACTACGAGCAGTACTTC.

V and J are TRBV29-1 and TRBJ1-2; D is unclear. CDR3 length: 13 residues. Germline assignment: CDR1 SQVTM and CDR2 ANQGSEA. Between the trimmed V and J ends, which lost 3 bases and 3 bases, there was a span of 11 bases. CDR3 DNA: TGCAGCGTTGATACCGGTTCCGACTATGGCTACACCTTC. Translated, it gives CSVDTGSDYGYTF.

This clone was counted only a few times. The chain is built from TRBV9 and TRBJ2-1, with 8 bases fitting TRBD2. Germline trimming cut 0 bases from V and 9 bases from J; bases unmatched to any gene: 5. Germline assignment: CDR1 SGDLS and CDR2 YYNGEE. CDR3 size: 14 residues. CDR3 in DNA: TGTGCCAGCAGCGTAGTCTGGGCGGGAGGTGAGCAGTTCTTC. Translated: CASSVVWAGGEQFF.

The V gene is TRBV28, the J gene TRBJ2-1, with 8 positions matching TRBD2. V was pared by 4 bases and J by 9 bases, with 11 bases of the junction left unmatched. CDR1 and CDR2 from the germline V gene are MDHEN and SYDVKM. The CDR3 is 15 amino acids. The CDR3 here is CASSSGHPLAGEQFF. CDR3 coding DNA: TGTGCCAGCAGTTCCGGACATCCGCTAGCGGGTGAGCAGTTCTTC.